This T cell receptor (beta chain) appears in the sequencing data of a study of CD8+ T cells in alopecia areata. Treatment denoted: oral pan-JAK inhibitor, 5-10 mg twice daily. Per the germline V gene, CDR1 is MNHEY and CDR2 is SVGAGI. V was cut by 6 bases and J by 0 bases, with 11 bases left in between. The CDR3 length is 14 residues. Extraction of RNA preceded its reverse transcription into cDNA, which served as the sequencing template. Clones were sequenced by immunoSEQ multiplex PCR, and TCRdb holds only the in-frame ones, with some missing. Of approximately 220,000 clones listed, roughly two fifths are singletons.

Source: CD4+ T cells sorted from blood, taken at approximately week 30, from a patient treated with tofacitinib. The sequence derives from a human donor with alopecia areata. V and J are TRBV6-5 and TRBJ1-2; D might be TRBD1 (6 bases). The CDR3 spells CASRPGHTNYGYTF. The CDR3 nucleotides read TGTGCCAGCAGACCGGGACATACTAACTATGGCTACACCTTC.